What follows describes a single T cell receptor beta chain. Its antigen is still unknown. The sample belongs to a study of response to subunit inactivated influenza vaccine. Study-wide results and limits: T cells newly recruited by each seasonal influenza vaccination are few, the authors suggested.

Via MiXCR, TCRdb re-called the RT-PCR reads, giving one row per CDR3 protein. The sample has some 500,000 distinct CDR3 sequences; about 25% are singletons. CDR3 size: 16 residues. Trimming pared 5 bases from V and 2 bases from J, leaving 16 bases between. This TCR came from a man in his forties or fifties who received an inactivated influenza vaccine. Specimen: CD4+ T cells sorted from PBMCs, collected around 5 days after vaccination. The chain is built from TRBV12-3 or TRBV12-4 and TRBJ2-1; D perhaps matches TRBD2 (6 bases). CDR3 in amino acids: CASSPMRGGAYNEQFF. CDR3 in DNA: TGTGCCAGCAGTCCGATGAGGGGCGGGGCCTACAATGAGCAGTTCTTC.